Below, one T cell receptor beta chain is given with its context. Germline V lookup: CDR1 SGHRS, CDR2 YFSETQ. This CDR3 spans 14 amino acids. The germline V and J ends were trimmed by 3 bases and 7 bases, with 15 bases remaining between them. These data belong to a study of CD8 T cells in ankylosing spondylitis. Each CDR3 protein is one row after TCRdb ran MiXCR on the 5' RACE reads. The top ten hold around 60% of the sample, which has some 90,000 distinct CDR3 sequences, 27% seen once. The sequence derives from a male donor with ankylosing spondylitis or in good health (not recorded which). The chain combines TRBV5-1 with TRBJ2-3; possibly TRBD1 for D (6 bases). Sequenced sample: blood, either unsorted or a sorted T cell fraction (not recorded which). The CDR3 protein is CASSSPLQGNTQYF. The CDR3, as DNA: TGCGCCAGCAGCTCGCCCCTACAGGGAAATACGCAGTATTTT.